The present TCR beta chain was sequenced within a study of T cell responses to AZD1222 COVID-19 vaccine. Generated by immunoSEQ multiplex PCR, the TCRdb table keeps only in-frame clones and is missing some. Here the sample spans more than 75,000 clones, about 88% being singletons. Germline CDR1 MNHEY, CDR2 SVGAGI. Trimming shortened V by 2 bases and J by 4 bases, and 12 bases separated the two germline ends. The CDR3 runs to 15 residues. The chain employs TRBV6-5 and TRBJ1-5; no clear D gene. This TCR came from an adult in good health. The source material was peripheral blood, sampled on day 0 of AZD1222 vaccination. CDR3 nucleotides: TGTGCCAGCAGTTACCCCAAACGGGGAAATCAGCCCCAGCATTTT. This encodes CASSYPKRGNQPQHF.